The 27 T cell receptor beta chains reported below all come from one sample, sequenced in a study of glioma-infiltrating T cells (dated by TCRdb to 2015 to 2016). Sequencing instrument: Illumina MiSeq. The iRepertoire nested amplicon-rescue multiplex PCR (arm-PCR) platform was used to amplify TCR alpha and beta CDR3 regions from RNA. TCRdb handled the public reads itself, with Q25 trimming in fastp and clone calling in MiXCR, and kept productive beta chains. Each record represents a unique CDR3 protein, reported with the most common genes and DNA among its rows. This sample lists about 380,000 distinct CDR3 sequences; about two fifths were detected once. The ten largest account for around 11% of the sample. Specimen: glioma tissue, nonneoplastic brain tissue, or PBMCs (not recorded which). These receptor sequences come from a human donor with low-grade glioma or glioblastoma, undergoing nonglioma brain surgery, or in good health (not recorded which).

The V gene is TRBV2, the J gene TRBJ2-7; no firm D call. Per the germline V gene, CDR1 is SNHLY and CDR2 is FYNNEI. This CDR3 has 14 amino acids. The ends were cut back, 3 bases at V and 1 base at J, with 10 bases in the middle. In DNA form, the CDR3 reads TGTGCCAGCAGTGACCAGGTGGTTTCCTACGAGCAGTACTTC. It translates to CASSDQVVSYEQYF.

This clonotype was picked up a small number of times. The chain has TRBV7-2 and TRBJ2-2; 15 bases are a match to TRBD2. Trimming at V came to 6 bases and at J to 6 bases, leaving 5 bases not matched to a gene. The CDR3 consists of 16 residues. CDR1 SGHTA and CDR2 FQGNSA come from the germline V gene. DNA of the CDR3: TGTGCCAGCAGGACCGGGACTAGCGGGAGGCCCGGGGAGCTGTTTTTT. It is translated as CASRTGTSGRPGELFF.

At least ten counts were recorded for this clonotype. V gene TRBV28 combines with J gene TRBJ1-5, with TRBD1 as a possible D gene (6 bases). V was cut by 3 bases and J by 1 base, with 10 bases left in between. Germline V gene sequence: CDR1 MDHEN, CDR2 SYDVKM. The CDR3 has 15 residues. The CDR3 DNA follows: TGTGCCAGCAGTTTCCAGGGGTTGAGCAATCAGCCCCAGCATTTT. Its protein is CASSFQGLSNQPQHF. The entire variable domain, with the rest obtained from reference TRBV28 and TRBJ1-5, is as follows: DVKVTQSSRYLVKRTGEKVFLECVQDMDHENMFWYRQDPGLGLRLIYFSYDVKMKEKGDIPEGYSVSREKKERFSLILESASTNQTSMYLCASSFQGLSNQPQHFGDGTRLSIL.

The gene calls are TRBV2 and TRBJ1-6; D uncertain. CDR1 and CDR2 (germline): SNHLY, FYNNEI. Trimming removed 2 bases at V and 7 bases at J, with 3 bases between. CDR3 length equals 12 residues. This chain's CDR3 is CASSERNSPLHF. The CDR3 DNA reads as TGTGCCAGCAGTGAAAGGAATTCACCCCTCCACTTT. The entire variable domain, with the rest obtained from reference TRBV2 and TRBJ1-6, is as follows: EPEVTQTPSHQVTQMGQEVILRCVPISNHLYFYWYRQILGQKVEFLVSFYNNEISEKSEIFDDQFSVERPDGSNFTLKIRSTKLEDSAMYFCASSERNSPLHFGNGTRLTVT.

The V gene is TRBV20-1, the J gene TRBJ2-3; no reliable D call. CDR3 length: 11 residues. Germline lookup yields CDR1 DFQATT and CDR2 SNEGSKA (reference sequence). Deletions cut 3 bases from V and 6 bases from J, with 7 bases between. The CDR3 spells CSASHGDTQYF. Here the CDR3 DNA reads TGCAGTGCTAGTCATGGGGATACGCAGTATTTT.

At least ten counts were recorded for this clonotype. The gene calls are TRBV27 and TRBJ2-5; tentative D call: TRBD1 (6 bases). This CDR3 is 14 amino acids long. Germline V gives CDR1 MNHEY, CDR2 SMNVEV (reference sequence). The V and J ends lost 5 bases and 4 bases respectively, with 14 bases between them. CDR3 sequence (DNA): TGTGCCAGCAGTGCCGGACAGTCAAGAGAGACCCAGTACTTC. This translates into CASSAGQSRETQYF.

The V call is TRBV12-3 or TRBV12-4, the J call TRBJ1-2; D uncertain. The V end was cut by 6 bases, the J end by 8 bases, with 19 bases between. The CDR3 contains 14 residues. CDR3 loop: CASSPVTYLSGYTF. CDR3 coding DNA: TGTGCCAGCAGCCCGGTCACGTACTTAAGCGGCTACACCTTC.

This chain connects TRBV14 to TRBJ1-6; D possibly corresponds to TRBD1 (5 bases). The DNA end is more similar to TRBJ1-5, so the J call may be wrong. This CDR3 has 13 residues. Germline lookup yields CDR1 SGHDN and CDR2 FVKESK. The CDR3 coding sequence is TGTGCCAGCAGCCAAGAGGGGCAGAGTCCCCAGCATTTT. Its translation is CASSQEGQSPQHF.

This clonotype showed up many times. The J gene is TRBJ2-1, the V gene TRBV20-1; D call uncertain. The germline V gene has CDR1 DFQATT and CDR2 SNEGSKA (reference sequence). V was shortened by 1 base and J by 11 bases, with 12 bases between the two germline ends. The CDR3 consists of 12 residues. The CDR3 DNA sequence: TGCAGTGCTAGAGGTATGGAGCCAAAGCAGTTCTTC. It encodes CSARGMEPKQFF.

As for this clonotype: This sequence may be a read error, since a much larger clone differs from it by one base. The rearrangement links TRBV20-1 to TRBJ2-1, with 10 bases lining up with TRBD1. The V gene's germline CDR1 is DFQATT and CDR2 SNEGSKA (reference sequence). The CDR3 is 13 residues long. CDR3 sequence: CSATGTGVDEQSF. CDR3 DNA sequence: TGCAGTGCTACCGGGACAGGGGTCGATGAGCAGTCCTTC.

The chain combines TRBV4-2 with TRBJ2-7, with D possibly being TRBD2 (6 bases). The V gene lost 4 bases and the J gene lost 2 bases, with 18 bases spanning the gap. CDR3 length: 16 residues. Germline CDR1 is LGHNA and CDR2 is YNFKEQ. For the CDR3, the DNA is TGTGCCAGCAGCCTCTTCGGGGGAGCGACCGCCTACGAGCAGTACTTC. Its protein is CASSLFGGATAYEQYF.

This clonotype has a handful of counts. The chain combines TRBV20-1 with TRBJ2-2, with 7 bases fitting TRBD2. The germline V gene encodes CDR1 DFQATT and CDR2 SNEGSKA (reference sequence). The CDR3 has 16 residues. Trimming cost V 6 bases and J 4 bases; bases outside gene matches: 14. Here the CDR3 DNA reads TGCAGTGCCCCAATAGGGAGGGGCTCGACCACCGGGGAGCTGTTTTTT. Translation gives CSAPIGRGSTTGELFF.

The chain recombines TRBV5-1 with TRBJ2-2; D is unresolved. Germline loops: CDR1 SGHRS, CDR2 YFSETQ. V lost 0 bases to trimming and J lost 6 bases, with 12 bases between them. This CDR3 is built from 15 residues. The CDR3 DNA reads as TGCGCCAGCAGCTTGGATCCGACAAGCCCCGGGGAGCTGTTTTTT. Protein product: CASSLDPTSPGELFF.

V and J are TRBV18 and TRBJ2-3; 11 bases align to TRBD1. The CDR3 is made up of 15 amino acids. The ends lost 3 bases at V and 4 bases at J; junction bases unmatched: 3. Germline values: CDR1 KGHSH, CDR2 LQKENI. CDR3: CASSPGQGAPDTQYF. CDR3 nucleotides: TGTGCCAGCTCACCCGGACAGGGGGCACCAGATACGCAGTATTTT.

This clonotype came up a few times. The gene calls are TRBV12-3 or TRBV12-4 and TRBJ2-7; D is undetermined. The CDR3 contains 12 residues. V was cut by 5 bases and J by 5 bases, with 10 bases left in between. CDR3 DNA sequence: TGTGCCAGCAGTGGGAATAACCACGAGCAGTACTTC. Residues: CASSGNNHEQYF.

This clonotype has a handful of counts. The genes are TRBV6-1 and TRBJ2-2; 12 nucleotides agree with TRBD2. The germline V gene has CDR1 MNHNS and CDR2 SASEGT. The CDR3 consists of 18 residues. Trimming took 5 bases from V and 4 from J; bases not matched to a gene: 11. DNA for the CDR3: TGTGCCAGCAGTCGACTAGCGGGAGCCCTCCTTCTCACCGGGGAGCTGTTTTTT. This translates into CASSRLAGALLLTGELFF.

This sequence joins TRBV28 and TRBJ1-5; D might be TRBD1 (6 bases). V gave up 1 base and J gave up 1 base, with 11 bases separating them. Germline lookup yields CDR1 MDHEN and CDR2 SYDVKM. The CDR3 extends over 16 amino acids. The CDR3 loop reads CASSLSQTGSNQPQHF. DNA for the CDR3: TGTGCCAGCAGTTTATCTCAAACAGGGAGCAATCAGCCCCAGCATTTT.

At least ten counts were recorded for this clonotype. The genes are TRBV28 and TRBJ2-7; D gene ambiguous. Trimming shortened V by 2 bases and J by 7 bases, and 15 bases separated the two germline ends. The CDR3 has 14 amino acids. In germline, CDR1 is MDHEN, CDR2 SYDVKM. CDR3 protein: CASSLPVPSQEQYF. DNA for the CDR3: TGTGCCAGCAGTTTACCCGTACCCTCCCAGGAGCAGTACTTC.

The CDR3 region has the DNA TGCGCCAGCAGCCAAGATTGGGGGAGGTTACCTGGAAACACCATATATTTT. Amino acids: CASSQDWGRLPGNTIYF. The chain couples TRBV4-1 to TRBJ1-3, with a tentative D call TRBD1 (5 bases). Looked up from germline, CDR1 is MGHRA and CDR2 is YSYEKL. The CDR3 runs to 17 residues. Between the trimmed V and J ends, which lost 0 bases and 2 bases, there was a span of 14 bases.

This clonotype showed up just once. A much larger clone differs by one base, so this may be a read error. This rearrangement joins TRBV27 to TRBJ1-1, with a possible D match to TRBD1 (5 bases). The length of the CDR3 is 15 residues. Trimming shortened V by 6 bases and J by 4 bases, and 18 bases separated the two germline ends. Per germline, CDR1 MNHEY and CDR2 SMNVEV (reference sequence). This CDR3 reads CASRPAGGLGTEAFF. The CDR3 region has the DNA TGTGCCAGCAGGCCTGCTGGGGGGTTGGGCACTGAAGCTTTCTTT.

CDR3 coding DNA: TGTGCCAGCAGCCCATTCGTACACGGGGACCTATTCGCGGCGGCCGGGGAGCTGTTTTTT. As protein: CASSPFVHGDLFAAAGELFF. This chain connects TRBV28 to TRBJ2-2; either TRBD1 or TRBD2 may fit D (5 bases each). This CDR3 spans 20 amino acids. Trimming left V 6 bases short and J 6 bases short, with 32 bases between. Germline V gives CDR1 MDHEN, CDR2 SYDVKM. Supplemented by reference TRBV28 and TRBJ2-2, the full variable domain reads DVKVTQSSRYLVKRTGEKVFLECVQDMDHENMFWYRQDPGLGLRLIYFSYDVKMKEKGDIPEGYSVSREKKERFSLILESASTNQTSMYLCASSPFVHGDLFAAAGELFFGEGSRLTVL.

Worth noting for this clonotype: The junction shows a germline mismatch at one end, possibly a read error. The chain combines TRBV4-2 with TRBJ1-5; possible D gene TRBD1, 6 bases. Germline values: CDR1 LGHNA, CDR2 YNFKEQ. CDR3 length: 15 residues. The CDR3 nucleotides read TGTGCCAGCAGCCAAGGAAGCAGGGGCAATCAGCCTCAGCATTTT. Protein product: CASSQGSRGNQPQHF.

For the CDR3, the DNA is TGCGCCAGCAGCCAAGCGGCGGGAGGGCCCTACGAGCAGTACTTC. Translation: CASSQAAGGPYEQYF. The chain joins TRBV4-3 to TRBJ2-7, with 9 bases matching TRBD2. The V gene end was trimmed by 1 base and the J gene end by 2 bases; junction bases not matched to a gene: 3. The CDR3 contains 15 residues. Germline values: CDR1 LGHNA, CDR2 YSLEER.

A note on this clonotype: One base away lies a much larger clone, so this may be a sequencing read error. The chain links TRBV7-7 to TRBJ1-1; D remains unclear. The CDR3 totals 14 residues. Germline V gene lookup returns CDR1 SSHAT and CDR2 FNYEAQ (reference sequence). Here the CDR3 reads CAGSSRAWDTEAFF. CDR3 coding DNA: TGTGCCGGCAGTTCCCGGGCCTGGGACACTGAAGCTTTCTTT.

The chain uses TRBV18 and TRBJ2-1, with 13 bases lining up with TRBD2. The germline CDR1 and CDR2 sequences are KGHSH and LQKENI. V lost 3 bases and J lost 9; bases outside the gene matches: 2. The CDR3 totals 14 residues. Here the CDR3 DNA reads TGTGCCAGCTCACCCGGGACTAGCGGGATTGAGCAGTTCTTC. This codes for CASSPGTSGIEQFF.

This clonotype appeared many times. The chain joins TRBV20-1 to TRBJ2-3, with 8 bases matching TRBD2. CDR3 length: 16 residues. V trimming: 3 bases; J trimming: 2 bases; junction bases outside the gene matches: 10. Germline assignment: CDR1 DFQATT and CDR2 SNEGSKA (reference sequence). CDR3 nucleotide sequence: TGCAGTGCTAGCTTGGGCGGGAGGCTTTTCACAGATACGCAGTATTTT. This encodes CSASLGGRLFTDTQYF.

Note on this clonotype: Germline and junction disagree at one end, which may indicate a read error. The rearrangement uses TRBV7-6 and TRBJ2-1, with 14 positions matching TRBD2. The CDR3 is 16 residues long. The germline gives CDR1 SGHVS, CDR2 FNYEAQ. CDR3: CASSTGLAGVENEQFF. The CDR3 bases are TGTGCTAGCAGCACGGGACTAGCGGGAGTCGAGAATGAGCAGTTCTTC.